The next 24 T cell receptor beta chains were all read from a single sample in a study of blood T cell repertoires in COVID-19 (TCRdb year 2020). The library was built by means of the immunoSEQ multiplex PCR assay. In TCRdb, the immuneACCESS table is reduced to in-frame sequences with V and J assigned. These tables do not hold every clone; where another copy was compared, an unresolved V gene accounts for under half, and the others remain unexplained. The sample yields 200,000 to 250,000 clones; around four fifths were counted once. The biggest ten clones account for around 8% of the sample. Sequencing was carried out using peripheral blood. These TCRs come from a woman older than 75 with COVID-19, enrolled during active disease.

The V call is TRBV6-5, the J call TRBJ1-6; 7 positions match TRBD1. Germline-derived CDR1 and CDR2 are MNHEY and SVGAGI. This CDR3 contains 16 residues. V shed 0 bases and J 6 bases; nucleotides not matched to a gene: 5. CDR3 bases: TGTGCCAGCAGTTACTCGGCACAGGGGAGTAATTCACCCCTCCACTTT. Protein sequence: CASSYSAQGSNSPLHF.

The CDR3 DNA reads TGTGCCAGCAGCTTAGCGAACGGAGACGGAGAGACCCAGTACTTC. Its protein product is CASSLANGDGETQYF. The rearrangement links TRBV11-2 to TRBJ2-5; D is unresolved. V lost 1 base, J lost 4 bases, and 13 bases lay in between. Germline-derived CDR1 and CDR2 are SGHAT and FQNNGV. The CDR3 contains 15 residues.

The rearrangement uses TRBV5-4 and TRBJ2-7; D is possibly TRBD2 (7 bases). Per the germline V gene, CDR1 is SGHNT and CDR2 is YYREEE (reference sequence). Trimming removed 9 bases from V and 7 bases from J, with 23 bases in between. This CDR3 has 14 residues. The CDR3 bases are TGTGCCACCTCAGACCGGCGGGGGCCAGGGGAGCAGTACTTC. Protein product: CATSDRRGPGEQYF.

V usage is TRBV7-9 and J usage is TRBJ2-6; weak D call: TRBD2 (6 bases). CDR3 length equals 19 residues. The V gene's germline CDR1 is SEHNR and CDR2 FQNEAQ (reference sequence). V was pared by 4 bases and J by 0 bases, with 19 bases between. The chain's CDR3 is CASSSPLAGRTSGANVLTF. CDR3 bases: TGTGCCAGCAGCTCCCCATTGGCGGGACGGACCTCTGGGGCCAACGTCCTGACTTTC.

CDR3 in DNA: TGTGCCAGCAGCCTGGGACTAGCGGACTACGAGCAGTACTTC. Amino acid sequence: CASSLGLADYEQYF. The rearrangement joins TRBV7-9 to TRBJ2-7; 11 nucleotides align to TRBD2. The CDR3 totals 14 residues. Germline V gives CDR1 SEHNR, CDR2 FQNEAQ (reference sequence). Germline trimming cut 5 bases from V and 3 bases from J; bases unmatched to any gene: 3.

V gene TRBV5-1 combines with J gene TRBJ1-5, with D unresolved. V dropped 0 bases and J dropped 3 bases, with 10 bases sitting between them. The CDR3 covers 15 residues. CDR1 is SGHRS and CDR2 is YFSETQ in the germline V gene. The CDR3 loop is CASSLAPGLNQPQHF. DNA for the CDR3: TGCGCCAGCAGCTTGGCCCCCGGACTCAATCAGCCCCAGCATTTT. Together with reference TRBV5-1 and TRBJ1-5, the CDR3 gives the full variable domain: KAGVTQTPRYLIKTRGQQVTLSCSPISGHRSVSWYQQTPGQGLQFLFEYFSETQRNKGNFPGRFSGRQFSNSRSEMNVSTLELGDSALYLCASSLAPGLNQPQHFGDGTRLSIL.

This CDR3 is CASSLALRGGPETQYF. The CDR3 bases are TGCGCCAGCAGCTTGGCCTTGCGGGGGGGCCCGGAGACCCAGTACTTC. The chain couples TRBV5-1 to TRBJ2-5; TRBD2 agrees at 9 bases. This CDR3 is 16 amino acids long. With V trimmed by 0 bases and J by 5 bases, 8 bases remained unmatched. CDR1 is SGHRS and CDR2 is YFSETQ in the germline V gene.

The rearrangement links TRBV19 to TRBJ1-1; 8 bases line up with TRBD1. Germline V gene sequence: CDR1 LNHDA, CDR2 SQIVND (reference sequence). This CDR3 has 14 amino acids. The V gene end was trimmed by 6 bases and the J gene end by 1 base; junction bases not matched to a gene: 4. CDR3 nucleotide sequence: TGTGCCAGTAGCTCCGGGACAGGGAACACTGAAGCTTTCTTT. Amino acids: CASSSGTGNTEAFF. Using reference TRBV19 and TRBJ1-1 for the parts outside the CDR3, the full variable domain is DGGITQSPKYLFRKEGQNVTLSCEQNLNHDAMYWYRQDPGQGLRLIYYSQIVNDFQKGDIAEGYSVSREKKESFPLTVTSAQKNPTAFYLCASSSGTGNTEAFFGQGTRLTVV.

This clone was counted once. The gene calls are TRBV3-1 (or the pseudogene TRBV3-2) and TRBJ2-2; a possible D gene is TRBD2 (5 bases). V was trimmed by 4 bases and J by 7 bases, leaving 13 bases between them. Germline V gives CDR1 LGHDT, CDR2 YNNKEL (reference sequence). The CDR3 runs 14 residues. The CDR3, as DNA: TGTGCCAGCAGCCCCTTTAGCGTAGGCGGGGAGCTGTTTTTT. It specifies CASSPFSVGGELFF.

This clone appeared a single time. The V and J genes are TRBV9 and TRBJ1-3; tentative D call: TRBD1 (6 bases). The V and J ends lost 6 bases and 1 base respectively, with 23 bases between them. Germline V lookup: CDR1 SGDLS, CDR2 YYNGEE. The CDR3 contains 18 residues. CDR3: CASTPGTSTSGSGNTIYF. In DNA, the CDR3 is TGTGCCAGCACCCCCGGGACATCCACATCAGGGTCTGGAAACACCATATATTTT.

The rearrangement uses TRBV5-1 and TRBJ1-2; a weak D match, TRBD1 (6 bases). The germline gives CDR1 SGHRS, CDR2 YFSETQ. V was shortened by 3 bases and J by 7 bases, with 13 bases between the two germline ends. The CDR3 is 13 amino acids. This CDR3 is CASSYEGQIGYTF. The CDR3 region has the DNA TGCGCCAGCAGCTACGAAGGACAGATTGGCTACACCTTC. The whole variable domain, filled in from reference TRBV5-1 and TRBJ1-2, reads KAGVTQTPRYLIKTRGQQVTLSCSPISGHRSVSWYQQTPGQGLQFLFEYFSETQRNKGNFPGRFSGRQFSNSRSEMNVSTLELGDSALYLCASSYEGQIGYTFGSGTRLTVV.

The chain employs TRBV7-3 and TRBJ2-2; 11 positions match TRBD2. In germline, CDR1 is SGHTA, CDR2 FQGTGA. Losses at the gene ends were 3 bases for V and 0 bases for J; bases not matched to a gene: 3. CDR3 length: 17 amino acids. In DNA, the CDR3 is TGTGCCAGCAGCTTGACTAGCGGGATTTCGAACACCGGGGAGCTGTTTTTT. This gives the protein CASSLTSGISNTGELFF.

The chain combines TRBV4-2 with TRBJ2-3; TRBD2 aligns across 7 bases. The V segment lost 4 bases and the J segment 0 bases; nucleotides outside the gene matches: 4. Germline V CDR1 and CDR2: LGHNA, YNFKEQ. This CDR3 region has 15 residues. DNA for the CDR3: TGTGCCAGCAGCCGAAATAGCGGGAGCACAGATACGCAGTATTTT. Translation: CASSRNSGSTDTQYF.

With regard to this clone: Within the sample, other DNA sequences also encode this same CDR3. V usage is TRBV7-2 and J usage is TRBJ2-7, with 12 bases fitting TRBD2. Trimming removed 6 bases from V and 2 bases from J; junction bases left unmatched: 5. The CDR3 is 15 amino acids. Germline CDR1 reads SGHTA; CDR2 reads FQGNSA. The CDR3 reads CASSLGLAGTYEQYF. The CDR3 nucleotides are TGTGCCAGCAGTCTTGGACTAGCGGGGACCTACGAGCAGTACTTC. Supplemented by reference TRBV7-2 and TRBJ2-7, the full variable domain reads GAGVSQSPSNKVTEKGKDVELRCDPISGHTALYWYRQSLGQGLEFLIYFQGNSAPDKSGLPSDRFSAERTGGSVSTLTIQRTQQEDSAVYLCASSLGLAGTYEQYFGPGTRLTVT.

The CDR3: CASSSEGFANTEAFF. CDR3 DNA: TGTGCCAGCAGCTCTGAGGGATTCGCGAACACTGAAGCTTTCTTT. This chain joins TRBV7-9 and TRBJ1-1; D is unclear. Looked up from germline, CDR1 is SEHNR and CDR2 is FQNEAQ (reference sequence). The CDR3 contains 15 residues. Trimming shortened V by 4 bases and J by 1 base, and 13 bases separated the two germline ends.

The gene calls are TRBV5-1 and TRBJ1-4; TRBD1 matches at 10 bases. V lost 0 bases to trimming and J lost 7 bases; unmatched junction nucleotides: 3. The germline CDR1 and CDR2 sequences are SGHRS and YFSETQ. The CDR3 length is 15 residues. The chain's CDR3 is CASSLGGQGFEKLFF. Here the CDR3 DNA reads TGCGCCAGCAGCTTGGGGGGACAGGGGTTTGAAAAACTGTTTTTT. Full variable domain (outside the CDR3, taken from reference TRBV5-1 and TRBJ1-4): KAGVTQTPRYLIKTRGQQVTLSCSPISGHRSVSWYQQTPGQGLQFLFEYFSETQRNKGNFPGRFSGRQFSNSRSEMNVSTLELGDSALYLCASSLGGQGFEKLFFGSGTQLSVL.

The V call is TRBV7-2, the J call TRBJ1-4; D is possibly TRBD1 (5 bases). The CDR3 length is 15 residues. The germline CDR1 and CDR2 sequences are SGHTA and FQGNSA. Trimming removed 5 bases at V and 5 bases at J, with 15 bases between. Here the CDR3 DNA reads TGTGCCAGCAGCCTTACCCCGACAGAAAATGAAAAACTGTTTTTT. Protein: CASSLTPTENEKLFF.

As DNA, the CDR3 is TGTGCCAGCAGTCGCCGGGGACAGACCGGCCCCGGGGAGCTGTTTTTT. It specifies CASSRRGQTGPGELFF. The chain employs TRBV27 and TRBJ2-2; 7 bases line up with TRBD1. V was clipped by 5 bases and J by 6 bases; unmatched bases: 12. The germline CDR1 and CDR2 sequences are MNHEY and SMNVEV (reference sequence). This CDR3 has 16 amino acids.

This chain connects TRBV28 to TRBJ1-2; D is possibly TRBD1 (5 bases). Deletions cut 5 bases from V and 8 bases from J, with 24 bases between. Per germline, CDR1 MDHEN and CDR2 SYDVKM. This CDR3 spans 16 amino acids. Here the CDR3 reads CASSRPPGGGNRGYTF. The CDR3 bases are TGTGCCAGCAGTCGTCCCCCCGGGGGGGGAAACAGAGGCTACACCTTC.

About this clone itself: One end of the junction fails to match germline, which may point to a read error. In the same sample, other DNA sequences code for this CDR3. The rearrangement uses TRBV3-1 (or the pseudogene TRBV3-2) and TRBJ1-2, with D hard to call. CDR1 and CDR2 (germline): LGHDT, YNNKEL (reference sequence). The CDR3 loop spans 15 amino acids. The CDR3 spells CASSQETTVSYGYTF. CDR3 nucleotide sequence: TGTGCCAGTAGCCAAGAAACCACAGTCTCATATGGCTACACCTTC.

The chain recombines TRBV7-9 with TRBJ1-3; D is perhaps TRBD1 (5 bases). Germline V lookup: CDR1 SEHNR, CDR2 FQNEAQ (reference sequence). CDR3 length: 15 amino acids. V was clipped by 1 base and J by 4 bases, with 11 bases between them. The CDR3 spells CASSLDRIFGNTIYF. CDR3 DNA: TGTGCCAGCAGCTTAGACAGGATTTTCGGAAACACCATATATTTT.

The chain recombines TRBV29-1 with TRBJ2-6; possible D gene TRBD2, 5 bases. The CDR3 runs 13 residues. Germline V gives CDR1 SQVTM, CDR2 ANQGSEA. V shed 7 bases and J shed 0 bases, with 7 bases lying between them. The CDR3 DNA reads TGCAGCGGACGGGACTCTGGGGCCAACGTCCTGACTTTC. Amino acid sequence: CSGRDSGANVLTF.

The chain links TRBV20-1 to TRBJ1-2; unclear D gene. The CDR3 loop spans 13 amino acids. Trimming stripped 3 bases from V and 0 bases from J, with 8 bases between. CDR1 DFQATT and CDR2 SNEGSKA come from the germline V gene (reference sequence). The CDR3 DNA follows: TGCAGTGCTAGTAGGAGTACTAACTATGGCTACACCTTC. The encoded protein is CSASRSTNYGYTF.

CDR3 protein: CASSATATEETQYF. DNA of the CDR3: TGTGCCAGCAGTGCGACAGCTACAGAAGAGACCCAGTACTTC. V and J are TRBV2 and TRBJ2-5; D might be TRBD1 (5 bases). This CDR3 spans 14 amino acids. CDR1 is SNHLY, CDR2 FYNNEI, per germline. Trimming cost V 4 bases and J 3 bases, with 12 bases left between them.